Reported below is one TCR beta chain. Ten or more counts support this clonotype. The specificity of this receptor is unknown. Base qualities are not recorded, but no much larger clone differs from it by a single base. These data originate in a study of identical twins (TCRdb year 2016). Concerning the study at large: To test whether fetal clonotypes persist, the study used deep sequencing on TCR alpha and beta repertoires from monozygotic twins, unrelated adults of various ages, and cord blood. Replicate twin experiments were performed at different times using different library preparation protocols to rule out contamination.

Points the paper makes about the study in general: Abundant cord blood beta clonotypes carried fewer insertions; young adult naive repertoires showed a weaker similar trend, while memory repertoires showed none. In monozygotic twins, out-of-frame TCR alpha sharing was systematically underestimated by recombination models, although the models agreed with sharing between unrelated individuals. Invariant T cells such as MAIT and iNKT could partly confound zero-insertion analyses, though diverse VJ usage argued against this for most clonotypes. Compared with coincidental sharing between unrelated individuals, out-of-frame TCR alpha sequences shared between twins showed an excess of sequences with low generation probability. Conclusions relied on cross-sectional statistical analysis, since the same donors could not be followed over many years. A weaker excess of twin sharing was found in beta out-of-frame sequences because the signal-to-noise ratio was lowered by fewer shared sequences.

All donors were healthy Caucasians. The twin cohort consisted of three pairs of female monozygotic twins, all aged roughly 18 to 29 years. Peripheral blood mononuclear cells were used as the source from which RNA for TCR libraries was isolated. Its CDR3 holds 15 amino acids, cysteine through phenylalanine. The DNA shown is the 45-base CDR3, in frame from base 1. Unmatched junction bases come to 5, with V trimmed by 4 bases and J by 3 bases. Library prep was done by 5' RACE. TCRdb records Illumina HiSeq 2000 as the sequencer. A universal primer binding site was added through template switching, and the final cDNA carried a unique molecular identifier so that TCR cDNA molecules could be counted accurately. Specific primers in the conserved constant-segment region were used to synthesize first-strand cDNA for the TCR alpha and beta chains. Each cDNA library was double barcoded, with a SMART-Mk sample barcode plus Illumina barcodes, to control for contamination. Two successive PCR steps introduced TruSeq adapter sequences along with Illumina sample barcodes. Sequencing of the TCR alpha and beta cDNA libraries was done on the Illumina HiSeq platform using custom primers. The authors processed their data as follows. MiGEC processed the raw reads to extract unique molecular identifiers, while MiXCR was used to determine the CDR3 positions. Recombination models were inferred per individual with the repgenHMM and IGoR tools using an EM algorithm. The tcR package in R was used for shared clonotype analysis, with sharing normalized by the product of cloneset sizes. To study raw recombination free of thymic and clonal selection effects, out-of-frame nonproductive sequences were analyzed. Using fastp at Q25 and MiXCR, TCRdb reprocessed the public reads and kept productive beta chains. Each entry merges the rows of one CDR3 protein and shows their most common DNA and genes. TCRdb, not the authors, supplied the V and J calls. This sample gives 650,000 to 800,000 distinct CDR3 sequences in total; roughly 8% of them show up just once. Jointly, the top ten make up 0.98% of the sample.

This sample also appeared in a second study, on yellow fever vaccine responses in identical twins. Per the second study: The T cell response to vaccination in identical twins was reported by the authors to appear partly convergent and partly personalized. In identical twins, the study followed T cell clones that responded to the vaccine with precision.

The source of this sequence is a woman aged 18-35 years in good health. In this chain, TRBV12-3 or TRBV12-4 is recombined with TRBJ2-2, with 7 bases in between that match TRBD1. The material sequenced was PBMCs. For the CDR3, the sequence is CASSYDRDYTGELFF. The DNA sequence is TGTGCCAGCAGTTACGACAGGGATTACACCGGGGAGCTGTTTTTT.